The rows below give T cell receptor beta chains drawn from one sample of a study of post-analysis software for immune sequencing data. TCRdb called the PCR reads again in MiXCR, with one record for every CDR3 protein. The top ten clones hold more than 0.55% of a sample with fewer than 850,000 distinct CDR3 sequences, about 32% of them seen once. Sequenced sample: blood. These receptor sequences come from a girl between 5 and 17 years old with multiple sclerosis. CDR3s include the opening cysteine and the closing phenylalanine or tryptophan. A D gene is named only where the DNA matches it firmly. Part of the rows lack a size; the others show once, few, many or a class for expanded clones.

V: TRBV15; J: TRBJ2-5; D: TRBD2; size: few; length: 16; CDR3: CATSRGTSGIAETQYF; DNA: TGTGCCACCAGCAGAGGGACTAGCGGGATTGCAGAGACCCAGTACTTC
V: TRBV29-1; J: TRBJ2-5; D: -; size: -; length: 11; CDR3: CSVERQLAQYF; DNA: TGCAGCGTTGAACGGCAGCTGGCCCAGTACTTC
V: TRBV6-1; J: TRBJ1-5; D: -; size: few; length: 15; CDR3: CASSPRDQLNQPQHF; DNA: TGTGCCAGCAGTCCCCGGGACCAGCTCAATCAGCCCCAGCATTTT
V: TRBV18; J: TRBJ2-7; D: -; size: -; length: 13; CDR3: CASSPGDPDEQYF; DNA: TGTGCCAGCTCACCAGGGGACCCGGACGAGCAGTACTTC
V: TRBV5-6; J: TRBJ2-1; D: TRBD1; size: many; length: 16; CDR3: CASSLLRGQGGNEQFF; DNA: TGTGCCAGCAGCTTGCTGCGGGGACAGGGAGGCAATGAGCAGTTCTTC
V: TRBV2; J: TRBJ1-1; D: TRBD1; size: -; length: 12; CDR3: CASRGQGYEAFF; DNA: TGTGCCAGCAGGGGACAGGGATATGAAGCTTTCTTT
V: TRBV15; J: TRBJ2-1; D: TRBD2; size: -; length: 16; CDR3: CATSRAAGGGYNEQFF; DNA: TGTGCCACCAGCAGAGCGGCGGGAGGAGGGTACAATGAGCAGTTCTTC
V: TRBV10-3; J: TRBJ2-1; D: -; size: -; length: 13; CDR3: CAISEAAYSKEFF; DNA: TGTGCCATCAGTGAGGCCGCATACTCTAAGGAGTTCTTC
V: TRBV5-1; J: TRBJ2-2; D: -; size: -; length: 16; CDR3: CASSLQPGGRAGELFF; DNA: TGCGCCAGCAGCCTCCAGCCGGGGGGCCGGGCCGGGGAGCTGTTTTTT
V: TRBV5-1; J: TRBJ2-5; D: TRBD2; size: -; length: 16; CDR3: CASSRGTSGDQETQYF; DNA: TGCGCCAGCAGCCGCGGGACTAGCGGAGACCAAGAGACCCAGTACTTC